Detailed here is one TCR beta chain. As yet, its antigen is unknown. One entry per CDR3 protein, without DNA, is what TCRdb gives after re-calling the 5' RACE reads. This sample's clone table lists some 150,000 distinct CDR3 sequences. The sample comes from a study of monozygotic twins with inflammatory bowel disease. General study findings and limits: Clonotype overlap with others was lower in IBD patients than in healthy twins, a difference that was greatest with disease activity.

Per the germline V gene, CDR1 is SGHNT and CDR2 is YYREEE (reference sequence). This CDR3 comprises 16 residues. The material sequenced was blood. The chain recombines TRBV5-4 with TRBJ2-3; TCRdb indicates TRBD2, and absent DNA this call remains unverified. The source is a human donor with ulcerative colitis or Crohn's disease, or a healthy co-twin of an affected twin (not recorded which). CDR3 protein: CASSLGSKRSTDTQYF.